This T cell receptor (beta chain) appears in the sequencing data of a study of shared T cell receptors in the human thymus. Trimming took 8 bases from V and 2 from J, leaving 8 bases between them. Germline CDR1 DFQATT, CDR2 SNEGSKA (reference sequence). CDR3 length: 11 amino acids. The protocol was immunoSEQ multiplex PCR, while the TCRdb copy is restricted to in-frame clones and leaves out a portion. The data show over 350,000 clones, with over 90% seen just once and roughly 0.02% held by the top ten. The sequencing input was thymocytes. The clonotype was recovered from a human donor. The V gene is TRBV20-1, the J gene TRBJ2-3; D ambiguous. The CDR3: CSRLFTDTQYF. Written as DNA, the CDR3 is TGCAGTCGATTGTTCACAGATACGCAGTATTTT.